Sequencing of this T cell receptor beta chain was carried out in a study of T cells after yellow fever vaccination. MiXCR was run by TCRdb on the 5' RACE reads, yielding one entry per CDR3 protein. The table includes some 400,000 distinct CDR3 sequences, approximately 6% detected once. The study's findings and limits: A secondary response was less intense yet reached its peak sooner, at day 5 versus 15. Primary-vaccination clones mostly resurfaced post-booster (more than 95% CD4, roughly 87% CD8).

This clonotype was found a few times. Its antigen is not identified. The V end was cut by 1 base, the J end by 0 bases, with 14 bases between. CDR1 and CDR2 (germline): LGHNA, YSLEER. The CDR3 is made up of 17 amino acids. The genes are TRBV4-3 and TRBJ2-3, with a possible D match to TRBD2 (6 bases). Here the sequenced sample was PBMCs, taken 5 days after the yellow fever booster vaccination. The sequence was collected from a man aged 30 to 45 who received the YFV17D yellow fever vaccine. The CDR3 sequence is CASSQVAAAGSTDTQYF. Here the CDR3 DNA reads TGCGCCAGCAGCCAAGTGGCGGCAGCGGGTAGCACAGATACGCAGTATTTT.